What follows are 7 T cell receptor beta chains derived from one specimen sequenced in a study of T cells in Graves' hyperthyroidism and ophthalmopathy. What was amplified from RNA transcripts were TCR beta CDR3 regions. A first-round RT-PCR of the TCR CDR3 used the HTBI primer set. Each CDR3 protein gets one entry after TCRdb re-called the multiplex PCR reads with MiXCR. The table includes about 290,000 distinct CDR3 sequences, over 15% detected once. Material: blood. The origin of the receptors is a woman aged 55-70 years with Graves' ophthalmopathy.

This clonotype showed up just a few times. The rearrangement joins TRBV12-5 to TRBJ1-2; 8 bases align to TRBD1. V lost 0 bases to trimming and J lost 8 bases; unmatched junction nucleotides: 14. Germline CDR1 reads LGHNT; CDR2 reads FRNRAP. The CDR3 loop spans 17 amino acids. CDR3 sequence (DNA): TGTGCTAGTGGTTTGGTACTCCGGGACAGGACCTTTAGGGGCTACACCTTC. Translating gives CASGLVLRDRTFRGYTF. Looking up the rest from reference TRBV12-5 and TRBJ1-2 gives the full variable domain: DARVTQTPRHKVTEMGQEVTMRCQPILGHNTVFWYRQTMMQGLELLAYFRNRAPLDDSGMPKDRFSAEMPDATLATLKIQPSEPRDSAVYFCASGLVLRDRTFRGYTFGSGTRLTVV.

This clonotype was detected many times. The chain has TRBV20-1 and TRBJ1-6, with D unresolved. V lost 1 base, J lost 7 bases, and 8 bases lay in between. The length of the CDR3 is 13 residues. Per the germline V gene, CDR1 is DFQATT and CDR2 is SNEGSKA (reference sequence). Here the CDR3 DNA reads TGCAGTGCTAGAGTTTTCAGAAATTCACCCCTCCACTTT. Its translation: CSARVFRNSPLHF.

V and J are TRBV6-1 and TRBJ2-7; 7 nucleotides line up with TRBD2. The CDR3 spans 12 residues. Germline V gene sequence: CDR1 MNHNS, CDR2 SASEGT. V was clipped by 11 bases and J by 4 bases; unmatched bases: 8. This CDR3 is CACRDYGYEQYF. CDR3 nucleotides: TGTGCCTGCCGGGACTACGGGTACGAGCAGTACTTC.

This chain connects TRBV25-1 to TRBJ2-2; perhaps TRBD1 as D (6 bases). The V gene's germline CDR1 is MGHDK and CDR2 SYGVNS. The germline V and J ends were trimmed by 6 bases and 4 bases, with 15 bases remaining between them. The CDR3 length is 15 residues. The CDR3 region is CASSQDVGGTGELFF. The DNA for the CDR3 is TGTGCCAGCAGCCAAGATGTAGGGGGCACCGGGGAGCTGTTTTTT.

V usage is TRBV20-1 and J usage is TRBJ2-3, with TRBD2 matching over 7 bases. The CDR3 consists of 17 residues. With 6 bases clipped from V and 2 bases from J, the junction kept 17 bases outside the gene matches. Germline CDR1 and CDR2: DFQATT and SNEGSKA (reference sequence). CDR3 residues: CSASTPFISGFTDTQYF. The CDR3 nucleotides are TGCAGTGCCTCGACCCCCTTCATTAGCGGGTTCACAGATACGCAGTATTTT.

This clonotype appeared once. The chain recombines TRBV2 with TRBJ2-2; 11 nucleotides line up with TRBD2. Germline V gene lookup returns CDR1 SNHLY and CDR2 FYNNEI. V was pared by 7 bases and J by 4 bases, with 8 bases of the junction left unmatched. This CDR3 comprises 16 residues. This chain's CDR3 is CASKTSGASGTGELFF. CDR3 sequence (DNA): TGTGCCAGCAAGACTAGCGGGGCGTCGGGCACCGGGGAGCTGTTTTTT. The whole variable domain, remainder taken from reference TRBV2 and TRBJ2-2, is EPEVTQTPSHQVTQMGQEVILRCVPISNHLYFYWYRQILGQKVEFLVSFYNNEISEKSEIFDDQFSVERPDGSNFTLKIRSTKLEDSAMYFCASKTSGASGTGELFFGEGSRLTVL.

This clonotype was counted at least ten times. The chain combines TRBV28 with TRBJ1-5, with D tentatively TRBD1 (6 bases). The CDR3 has 14 residues. V lost 8 bases, J lost 1 base, and 12 bases lay in between. Germline V gene sequence: CDR1 MDHEN, CDR2 SYDVKM. CDR3 in amino acids: CASLQGGSNQPQHF. The CDR3 DNA sequence: TGTGCCAGCCTACAGGGAGGGAGCAATCAGCCCCAGCATTTT.